Included here is one T cell receptor (beta chain) sequence, with context. The antigen is undetermined. This entry is derived from a study of PD-1 blockade in classical Hodgkin lymphoma. As for the study in general: Nivolumab dosing for patients was 3 mg/kg, administered intravenously every 2 weeks.

Germline V CDR1 and CDR2: SEHNR, FQNEAQ (reference sequence). Trimming shortened V by 1 base and J by 8 bases, and 0 bases separated the two germline ends. This CDR3 spans 10 amino acids. The data were produced by immunoSEQ multiplex PCR, yet TCRdb's version contains in-frame clones alone and is incomplete. The sample contains roughly 42,000 clones, about two thirds of which appear only once. Study-wide results and caveats: At C4D1, TCR diversity had climbed significantly for CD4+ cells, though not for CD8+ cells. Newly diagnosed and completely responding patients shared comparable baseline diversity. Lower baseline TCR diversity was reported for newly diagnosed patients than for healthy donors.

Each patient experienced a relapse that followed autologous stem cell transplantation, and brentuximab vedotin exposure varied. The receptor comes from a human donor with classical Hodgkin lymphoma. This material consisted of peripheral blood mononuclear cells (PBMCs), taken at baseline. This chain links TRBV7-9 with TRBJ2-1; D not resolved. DNA for the CDR3: TGTGCCAGCAGCTTAGATGAGCAGTTCTTC. The encoded protein is CASSLDEQFF. Based on the CDR3 plus reference TRBV7-9 and TRBJ2-1, the full variable domain is DTGVSQNPRHKITKRGQNVTFRCDPISEHNRLYWYRQTLGQGPEFLTYFQNEAQLEKSRLLSDRFSAERPKGSFSTLEIQRTEQGDSAMYLCASSLDEQFFGPGTRLTVL.